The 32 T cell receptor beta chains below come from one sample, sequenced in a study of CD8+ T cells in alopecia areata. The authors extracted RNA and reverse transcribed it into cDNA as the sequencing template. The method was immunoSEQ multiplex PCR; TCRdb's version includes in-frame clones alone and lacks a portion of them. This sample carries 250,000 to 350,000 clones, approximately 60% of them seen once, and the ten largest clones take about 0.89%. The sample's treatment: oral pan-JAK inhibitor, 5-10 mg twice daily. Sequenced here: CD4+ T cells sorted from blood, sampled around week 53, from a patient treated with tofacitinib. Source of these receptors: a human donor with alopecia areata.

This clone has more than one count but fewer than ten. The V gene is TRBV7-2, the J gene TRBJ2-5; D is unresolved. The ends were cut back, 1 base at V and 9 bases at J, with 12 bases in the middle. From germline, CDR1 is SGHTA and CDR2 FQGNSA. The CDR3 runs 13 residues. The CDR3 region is CASSLGRERAQYF. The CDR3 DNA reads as TGTGCCAGCAGCTTAGGCAGAGAAAGGGCCCAGTACTTC. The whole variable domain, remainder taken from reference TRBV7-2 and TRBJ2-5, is GAGVSQSPSNKVTEKGKDVELRCDPISGHTALYWYRQSLGQGLEFLIYFQGNSAPDKSGLPSDRFSAERTGGSVSTLTIQRTQQEDSAVYLCASSLGRERAQYFGPGTRLLVL.

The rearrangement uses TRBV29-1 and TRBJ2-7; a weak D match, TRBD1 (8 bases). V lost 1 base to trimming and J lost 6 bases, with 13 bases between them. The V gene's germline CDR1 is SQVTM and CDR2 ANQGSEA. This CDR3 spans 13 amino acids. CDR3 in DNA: TGCAGCGTTGAAGGGCACAGGGGGGGCGAGCAGTACTTC. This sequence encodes CSVEGHRGGEQYF.

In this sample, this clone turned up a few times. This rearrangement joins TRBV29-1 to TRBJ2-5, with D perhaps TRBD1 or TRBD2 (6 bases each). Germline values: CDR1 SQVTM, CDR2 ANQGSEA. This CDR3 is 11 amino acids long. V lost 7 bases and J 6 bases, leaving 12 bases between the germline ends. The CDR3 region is CSALGGQTQYF. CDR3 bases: TGCAGCGCTTTGGGGGGCCAGACCCAGTACTTC. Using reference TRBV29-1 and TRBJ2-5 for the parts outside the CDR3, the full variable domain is SAVISQKPSRDICQRGTSLTIQCQVDSQVTMMFWYRQQPGQSLTLIATANQGSEATYESGFVIDKFPISRPNLTFSTLTVSNMSPEDSSIYLCSALGGQTQYFGPGTRLLVL.

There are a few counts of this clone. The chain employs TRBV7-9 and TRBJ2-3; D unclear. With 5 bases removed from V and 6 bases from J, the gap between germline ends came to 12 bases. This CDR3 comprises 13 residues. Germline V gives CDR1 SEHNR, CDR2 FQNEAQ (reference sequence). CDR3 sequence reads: CASSNRARDTQYF. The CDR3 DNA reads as TGTGCCAGCAGCAATAGGGCCAGGGATACGCAGTATTTT.

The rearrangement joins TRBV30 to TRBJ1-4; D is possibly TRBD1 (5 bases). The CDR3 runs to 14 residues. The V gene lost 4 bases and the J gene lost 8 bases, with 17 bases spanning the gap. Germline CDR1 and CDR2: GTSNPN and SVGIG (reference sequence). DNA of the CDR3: TGTGCCTGGATCATGCCGGGACGAGAAGAAAAACTGTTTTTT. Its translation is CAWIMPGREEKLFF.

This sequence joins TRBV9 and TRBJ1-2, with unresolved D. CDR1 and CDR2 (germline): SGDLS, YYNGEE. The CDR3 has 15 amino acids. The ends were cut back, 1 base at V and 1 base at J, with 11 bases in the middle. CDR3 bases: TGTGCCAGCAGCGTATATGGTCGAATTAACTATGGCTACACCTTC. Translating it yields CASSVYGRINYGYTF.

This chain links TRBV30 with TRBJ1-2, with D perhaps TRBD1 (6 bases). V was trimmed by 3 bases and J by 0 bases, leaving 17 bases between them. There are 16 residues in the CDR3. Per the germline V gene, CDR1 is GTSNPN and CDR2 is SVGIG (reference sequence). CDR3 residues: CAWRADSFRSNYGYTF. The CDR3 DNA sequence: TGTGCCTGGAGGGCGGACAGTTTCCGCTCTAACTATGGCTACACCTTC.

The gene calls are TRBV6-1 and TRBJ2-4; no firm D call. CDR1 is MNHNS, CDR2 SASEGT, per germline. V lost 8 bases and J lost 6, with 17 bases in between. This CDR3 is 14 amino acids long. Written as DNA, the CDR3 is TGTGCCAGCCAGGTGAACGAGATTGTAAACATTCAGTACTTC. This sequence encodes CASQVNEIVNIQYF.

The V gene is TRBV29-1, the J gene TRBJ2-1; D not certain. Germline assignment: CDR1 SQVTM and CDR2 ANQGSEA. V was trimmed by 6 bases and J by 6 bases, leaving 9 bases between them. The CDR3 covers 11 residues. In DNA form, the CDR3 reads TGCAGCGTGGGCTGGGGCAATGAGCAGTTCTTC. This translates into CSVGWGNEQFF.

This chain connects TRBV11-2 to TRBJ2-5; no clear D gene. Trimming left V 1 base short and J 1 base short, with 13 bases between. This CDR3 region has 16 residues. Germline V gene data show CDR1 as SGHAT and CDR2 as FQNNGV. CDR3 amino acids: CASSLGTFRSQETQYF. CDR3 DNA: TGTGCCAGCAGCTTAGGAACGTTTAGGTCCCAAGAGACCCAGTACTTC.

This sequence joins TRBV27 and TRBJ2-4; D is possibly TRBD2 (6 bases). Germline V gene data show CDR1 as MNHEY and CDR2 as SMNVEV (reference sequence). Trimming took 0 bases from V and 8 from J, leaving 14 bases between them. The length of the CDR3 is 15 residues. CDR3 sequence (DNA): TGTGCCAGCAGTTTATCCCAAGGAGGGAGGTACATTCAGTACTTC. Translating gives CASSLSQGGRYIQYF.

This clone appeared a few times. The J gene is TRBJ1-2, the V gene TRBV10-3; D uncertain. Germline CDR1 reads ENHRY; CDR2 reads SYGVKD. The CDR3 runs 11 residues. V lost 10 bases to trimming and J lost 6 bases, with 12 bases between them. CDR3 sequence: CATQNSHGYTF. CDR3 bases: TGTGCCACCCAGAACTCCCATGGCTACACCTTC.

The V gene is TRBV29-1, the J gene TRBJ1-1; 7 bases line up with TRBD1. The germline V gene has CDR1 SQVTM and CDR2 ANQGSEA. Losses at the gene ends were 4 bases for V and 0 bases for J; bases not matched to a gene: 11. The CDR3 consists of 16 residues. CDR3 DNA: TGCAGCGTTGGGGGGGGACAGTTTTTTATGAACACTGAAGCTTTCTTT. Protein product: CSVGGGQFFMNTEAFF.

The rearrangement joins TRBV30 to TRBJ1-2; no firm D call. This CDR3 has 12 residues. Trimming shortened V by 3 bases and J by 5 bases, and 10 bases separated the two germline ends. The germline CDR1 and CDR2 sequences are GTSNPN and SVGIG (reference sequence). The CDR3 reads CAWRAAGYGYTF. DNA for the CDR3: TGTGCCTGGAGGGCCGCGGGGTATGGCTACACCTTC.

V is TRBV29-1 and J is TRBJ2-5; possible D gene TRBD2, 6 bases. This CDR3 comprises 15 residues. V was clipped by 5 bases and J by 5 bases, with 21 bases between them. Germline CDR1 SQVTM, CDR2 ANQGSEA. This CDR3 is CSVRPSAGRMETQYF. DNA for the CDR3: TGCAGCGTTCGCCCTTCGGCAGGGAGGATGGAGACCCAGTACTTC.

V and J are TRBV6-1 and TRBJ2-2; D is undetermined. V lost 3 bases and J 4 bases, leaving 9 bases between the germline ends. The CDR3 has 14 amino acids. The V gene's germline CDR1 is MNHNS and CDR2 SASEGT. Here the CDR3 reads CASSELVATGELFF. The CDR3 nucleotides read TGTGCCAGCAGTGAGCTCGTTGCCACCGGGGAGCTGTTTTTT.

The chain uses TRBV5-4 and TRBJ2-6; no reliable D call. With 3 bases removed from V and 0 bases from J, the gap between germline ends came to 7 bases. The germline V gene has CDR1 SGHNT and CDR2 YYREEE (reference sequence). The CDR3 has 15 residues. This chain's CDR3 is CASSSLSSGANVLTF. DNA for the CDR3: TGTGCCAGCAGCTCACTAAGCTCTGGGGCCAACGTCCTGACTTTC. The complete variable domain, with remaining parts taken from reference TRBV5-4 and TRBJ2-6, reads ETGVTQSPTHLIKTRGQQVTLRCSSQSGHNTVSWYQQALGQGPQFIFQYYREEENGRGNFPPRFSGLQFPNYSSELNVNALELDDSALYLCASSSLSSGANVLTFGAGSRLTVL.

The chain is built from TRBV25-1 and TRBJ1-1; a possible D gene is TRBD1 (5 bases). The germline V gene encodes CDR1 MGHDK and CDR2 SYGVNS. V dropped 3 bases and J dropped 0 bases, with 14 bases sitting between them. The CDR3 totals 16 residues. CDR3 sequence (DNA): TGTGCCAGCAGTGACCCTCCGGGACGGATGAACACTGAAGCTTTCTTT. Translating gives CASSDPPGRMNTEAFF.

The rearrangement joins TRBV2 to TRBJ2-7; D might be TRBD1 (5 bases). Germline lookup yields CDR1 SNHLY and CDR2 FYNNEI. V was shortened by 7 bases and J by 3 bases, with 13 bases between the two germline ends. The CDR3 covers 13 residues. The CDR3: CASNRDSLYEQYF. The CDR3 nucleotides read TGTGCCAGCAACCGTGACAGCCTCTACGAGCAGTACTTC.

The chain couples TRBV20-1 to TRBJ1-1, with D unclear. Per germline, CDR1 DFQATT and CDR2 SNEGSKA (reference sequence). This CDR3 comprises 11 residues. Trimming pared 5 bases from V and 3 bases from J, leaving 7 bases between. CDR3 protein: CSAPGDTEAFF. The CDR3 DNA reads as TGCAGTGCTCCTGGGGACACTGAAGCTTTCTTT.

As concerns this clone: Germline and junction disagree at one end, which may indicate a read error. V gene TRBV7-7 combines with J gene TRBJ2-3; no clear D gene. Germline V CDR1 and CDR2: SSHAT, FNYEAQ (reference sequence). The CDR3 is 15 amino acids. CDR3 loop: CASSSDGRSTDTQYF. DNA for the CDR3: TGTGCTAGCAGCTCAGACGGCCGTAGCACAGATACGCAGTATTTT.

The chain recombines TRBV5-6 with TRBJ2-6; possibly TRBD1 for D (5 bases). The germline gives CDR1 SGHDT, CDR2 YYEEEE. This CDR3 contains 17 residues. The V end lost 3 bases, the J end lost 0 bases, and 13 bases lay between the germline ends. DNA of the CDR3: TGTGCCAGCAGCTCAGCTGACAGCTACTCTGGGGCCAACGTCCTGACTTTC. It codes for CASSSADSYSGANVLTF.

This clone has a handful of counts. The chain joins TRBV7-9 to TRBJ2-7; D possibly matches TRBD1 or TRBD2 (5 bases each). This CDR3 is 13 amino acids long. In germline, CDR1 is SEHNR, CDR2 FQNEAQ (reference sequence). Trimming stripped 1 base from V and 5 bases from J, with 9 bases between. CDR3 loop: CASSLVGVDEQYF. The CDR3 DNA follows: TGTGCCAGCAGCTTAGTGGGGGTGGACGAGCAGTACTTC. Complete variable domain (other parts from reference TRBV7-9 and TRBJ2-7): DTGVSQNPRHKITKRGQNVTFRCDPISEHNRLYWYRQTLGQGPEFLTYFQNEAQLEKSRLLSDRFSAERPKGSFSTLEIQRTEQGDSAMYLCASSLVGVDEQYFGPGTRLTVT.

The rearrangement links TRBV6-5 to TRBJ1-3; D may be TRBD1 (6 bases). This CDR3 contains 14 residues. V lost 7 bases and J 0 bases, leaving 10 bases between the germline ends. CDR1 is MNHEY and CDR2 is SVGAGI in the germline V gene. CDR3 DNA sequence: TGTGCCAGCATCGACAGGAGCTCTGGAAACACCATATATTTT. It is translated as CASIDRSSGNTIYF.

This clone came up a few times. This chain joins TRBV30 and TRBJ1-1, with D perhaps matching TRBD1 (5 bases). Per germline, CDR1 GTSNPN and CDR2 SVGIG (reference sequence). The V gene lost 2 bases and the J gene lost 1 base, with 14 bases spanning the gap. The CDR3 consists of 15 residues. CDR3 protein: CAWSSSRGENTEAFF. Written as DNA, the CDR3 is TGTGCCTGGAGTTCCTCGAGGGGCGAGAACACTGAAGCTTTCTTT. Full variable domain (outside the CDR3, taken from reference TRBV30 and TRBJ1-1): SQTIHQWPATLVQPVGSPLSLECTVEGTSNPNLYWYRQAAGRGLQLLFYSVGIGQISSEVPQNLSASRPQDRQFILSSKKLLLSDSGFYLCAWSSSRGENTEAFFGQGTRLTVV.

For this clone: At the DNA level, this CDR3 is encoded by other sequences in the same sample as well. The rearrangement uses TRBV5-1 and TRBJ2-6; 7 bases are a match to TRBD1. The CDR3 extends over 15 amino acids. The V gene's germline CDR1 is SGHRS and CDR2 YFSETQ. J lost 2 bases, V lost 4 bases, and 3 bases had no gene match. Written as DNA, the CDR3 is TGCGCCAGCAGCCCTGACAGGGCTGGGGCCAACGTCCTGACTTTC. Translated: CASSPDRAGANVLTF.

Here the CDR3 DNA reads TGTGCCAGCTCACCGAACAAACCCACTACAGGGGCCCATGAGCAGTTCTTC. Its protein product is CASSPNKPTTGAHEQFF. The chain is built from TRBV18 and TRBJ2-1; 7 bases align to TRBD1. The germline V gene encodes CDR1 KGHSH and CDR2 LQKENI. Trimming cost V 3 bases and J 8 bases; bases outside gene matches: 16. The CDR3 runs to 17 residues.

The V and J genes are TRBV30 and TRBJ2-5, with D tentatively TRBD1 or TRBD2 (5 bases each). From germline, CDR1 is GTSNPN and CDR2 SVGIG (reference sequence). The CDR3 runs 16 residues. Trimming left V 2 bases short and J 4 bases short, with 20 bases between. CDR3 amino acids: CAWSIGTAGGRETQYF. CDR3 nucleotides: TGTGCCTGGAGTATCGGGACCGCGGGTGGGAGAGAGACCCAGTACTTC.

As DNA, the CDR3 is TGCGCCAGCAGCCTCGAGGGGGGCTCTGGGGCCAACGTCCTGACTTTC. This codes for CASSLEGGSGANVLTF. V and J are TRBV5-1 and TRBJ2-6; either TRBD1 or TRBD2 may supply D (6 bases each). Deletions cut 4 bases from V and 0 bases from J, with 11 bases between. Germline V CDR1 and CDR2: SGHRS, YFSETQ. The CDR3 is 16 residues long.

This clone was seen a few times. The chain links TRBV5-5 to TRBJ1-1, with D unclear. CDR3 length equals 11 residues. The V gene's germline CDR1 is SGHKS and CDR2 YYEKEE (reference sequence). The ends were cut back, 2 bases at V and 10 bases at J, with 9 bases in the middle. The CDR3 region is CASSFNHGAFF. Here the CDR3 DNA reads TGTGCCAGCAGCTTCAACCATGGAGCTTTCTTT.

The CDR3 sequence: CAWSRYGIYGYTF. CDR3 bases: TGTGCCTGGAGCCGATACGGGATTTATGGCTACACCTTC. The chain joins TRBV30 to TRBJ1-2, with D unresolved. The length of the CDR3 is 13 residues. The V gene's germline CDR1 is GTSNPN and CDR2 SVGIG (reference sequence). The V end was cut by 3 bases, the J end by 5 bases, with 13 bases between.

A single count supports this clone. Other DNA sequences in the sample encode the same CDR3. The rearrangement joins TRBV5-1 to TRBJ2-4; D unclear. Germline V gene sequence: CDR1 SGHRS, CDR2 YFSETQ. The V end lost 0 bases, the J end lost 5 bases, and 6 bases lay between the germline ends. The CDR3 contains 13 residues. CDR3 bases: TGCGCCAGCAGCTTGGTCGGAGAAAACATTCAGTACTTC. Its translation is CASSLVGENIQYF.